One T cell receptor (beta chain) is described in this entry. What it binds is unknown. The CDR3 loop spans 14 amino acids. The V end was cut by 3 bases, the J end by 1 base, with 9 bases between. The germline gives CDR1 SGHTA, CDR2 FQGNSA. The template used for profiling TCR beta VDJ and CDR3 was genomic DNA. Via MiXCR, TCRdb re-called the reads, giving one row per CDR3 protein. The profile shows about 170,000 distinct CDR3 sequences, 60% to 70% of them singletons. This record belongs to a study of CD8+CD57+ T cells in acquired aplastic anemia. Study background: The DNA of sorted CD4+ and CD8+ cells averaged approximately 3.3 ug. Researchers reported that healthy donors averaged about 9.8 million reads for CD4+ cells. Study-wide results and caveats: CD8+ Simpson's diversity did not differ significantly between patients and controls. Around 29 CD8+ CDR3 sequences were shared between patients and controls.

This sequence originates from a human donor in good health. Sequencing was carried out using sorted CD4+, CD8+, or CD8+CD57+ T cells (not recorded which) from PBMCs. This chain joins TRBV7-2 and TRBJ1-1; D is unclear. The CDR3 DNA reads TGTGCCAGCAGCTTTAACCGGGGGAACACTGAAGCTTTCTTT. This sequence encodes CASSFNRGNTEAFF.